This entry concerns a single T cell receptor beta chain. Its antigen is unidentified. The donors were adults (healthy and HIV-negative) with no recent acute infections or vaccinations. The data belong to a study of shared clonotypes between healthy human individuals. Study results and limitations: It was the non-shared clonotypes that had lower generation probabilities than clonotypes shared by all four donors. The sharing of 5% to 6.5% of naive CD4 clonotypes was seen across a few donors.

Assay used: immunoSEQ multiplex PCR; TCRdb lists only in-frame clones, some missing. The sample lists nearly 1 million clones; approximately 80% were seen once. Germline lookup yields CDR1 MDHEN and CDR2 SYDVKM. CDR3 size: 17 residues. Trimming took 5 bases from V and 0 from J; bases not matched to a gene: 6. The sequencing input was memory CD4+ T cells sorted from blood. Subset indicated: CD45RA-negative fraction. The rearrangement joins TRBV28 to TRBJ1-6, with 8 bases fitting TRBD1. This receptor was obtained from a man younger than 30 in good health. CDR3 bases: TGTGCCAGCAGTCCCCCCGGGACAGGCTCCTATAATTCACCCCTCCACTTT. Encoded protein: CASSPPGTGSYNSPLHF.